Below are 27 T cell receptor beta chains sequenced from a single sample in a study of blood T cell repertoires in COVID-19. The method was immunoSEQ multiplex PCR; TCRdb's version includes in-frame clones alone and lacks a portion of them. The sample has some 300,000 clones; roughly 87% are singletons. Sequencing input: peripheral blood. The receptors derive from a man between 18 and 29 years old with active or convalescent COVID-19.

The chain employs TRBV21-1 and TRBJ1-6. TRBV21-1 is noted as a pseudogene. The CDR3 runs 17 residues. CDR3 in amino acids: CASSNISGGTYNSPLHF. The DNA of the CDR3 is TGTGCCAGCAGCAACATATCCGGAGGGACCTATAATTCACCCCTCCACTTT.

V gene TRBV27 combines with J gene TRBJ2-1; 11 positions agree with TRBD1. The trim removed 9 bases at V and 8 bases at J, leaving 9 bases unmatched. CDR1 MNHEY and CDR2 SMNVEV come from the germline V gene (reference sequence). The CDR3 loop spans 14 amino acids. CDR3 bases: TGTGCCAGTGCGGGACAGGGGGGGAAGGATGAGCAGTTCTTC. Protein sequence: CASAGQGGKDEQFF.

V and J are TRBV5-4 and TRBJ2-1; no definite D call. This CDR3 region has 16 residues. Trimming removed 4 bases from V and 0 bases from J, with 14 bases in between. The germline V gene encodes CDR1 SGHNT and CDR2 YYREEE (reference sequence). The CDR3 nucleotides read TGTGCCAGCAGCCGACCTGGGTCTAGCTCCTACAATGAGCAGTTCTTC. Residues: CASSRPGSSSYNEQFF.

CDR3 loop: CASSSQGVGETQYF. The CDR3 bases are TGCGCCAGCAGCTCACAGGGGGTGGGAGAGACCCAGTACTTC. The J gene is TRBJ2-5, the V gene TRBV5-1; 8 nucleotides match TRBD1. V was pared by 3 bases and J by 4 bases, with 5 bases of the junction left unmatched. The germline V gene encodes CDR1 SGHRS and CDR2 YFSETQ. The CDR3 spans 14 residues. The whole variable domain, filled in from reference TRBV5-1 and TRBJ2-5, reads KAGVTQTPRYLIKTRGQQVTLSCSPISGHRSVSWYQQTPGQGLQFLFEYFSETQRNKGNFPGRFSGRQFSNSRSEMNVSTLELGDSALYLCASSSQGVGETQYFGPGTRLLVL.

In nucleotides, the CDR3 is TGTGCCAGCAGTTTATTCGGCGGGCTAGCAGATACGCAGTATTTT. It translates to CASSLFGGLADTQYF. The V call is TRBV27, the J call TRBJ2-3, with D perhaps TRBD2 (5 bases). This CDR3 is built from 15 residues. V lost 1 base to trimming and J lost 4 bases, with 12 bases between them. The V gene's germline CDR1 is MNHEY and CDR2 SMNVEV (reference sequence).

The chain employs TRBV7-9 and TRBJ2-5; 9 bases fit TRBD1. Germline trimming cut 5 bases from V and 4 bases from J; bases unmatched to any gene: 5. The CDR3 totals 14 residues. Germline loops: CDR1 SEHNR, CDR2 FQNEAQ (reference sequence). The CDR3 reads CASSPGQGRETQYF. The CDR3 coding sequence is TGTGCCAGCAGCCCCGGACAGGGGCGAGAGACCCAGTACTTC.

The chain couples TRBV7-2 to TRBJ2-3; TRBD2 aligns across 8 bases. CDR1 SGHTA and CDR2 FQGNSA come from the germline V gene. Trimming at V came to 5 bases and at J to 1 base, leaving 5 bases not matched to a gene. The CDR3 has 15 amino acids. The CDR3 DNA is TGTGCCAGCAGCATCGGGGGGGCTCGCACAGATACGCAGTATTTT. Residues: CASSIGGARTDTQYF. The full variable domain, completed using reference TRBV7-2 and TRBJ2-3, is GAGVSQSPSNKVTEKGKDVELRCDPISGHTALYWYRQSLGQGLEFLIYFQGNSAPDKSGLPSDRFSAERTGGSVSTLTIQRTQQEDSAVYLCASSIGGARTDTQYFGPGTRLTVL.

This CDR3 reads CASSLAVGSNQPQHF. The CDR3, as DNA: TGTGCCAGCAGCTTAGCGGTAGGGAGTAATCAGCCCCAGCATTTT. The V gene is TRBV7-2, the J gene TRBJ1-5; no clear D. This CDR3 contains 15 residues. CDR1 is SGHTA, CDR2 FQGNSA, per germline. The V end lost 0 bases, the J end lost 4 bases, and 10 bases lay between the germline ends.

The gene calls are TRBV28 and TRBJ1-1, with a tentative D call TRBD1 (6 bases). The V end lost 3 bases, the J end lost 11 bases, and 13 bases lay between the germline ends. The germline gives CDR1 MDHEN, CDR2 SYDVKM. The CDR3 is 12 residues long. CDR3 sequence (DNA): TGTGCCAGCAGTTTTGTCGGGGGGCATGCTTTCTTT. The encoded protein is CASSFVGGHAFF. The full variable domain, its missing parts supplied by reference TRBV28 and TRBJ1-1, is DVKVTQSSRYLVKRTGEKVFLECVQDMDHENMFWYRQDPGLGLRLIYFSYDVKMKEKGDIPEGYSVSREKKERFSLILESASTNQTSMYLCASSFVGGHAFFGQGTRLTVV.

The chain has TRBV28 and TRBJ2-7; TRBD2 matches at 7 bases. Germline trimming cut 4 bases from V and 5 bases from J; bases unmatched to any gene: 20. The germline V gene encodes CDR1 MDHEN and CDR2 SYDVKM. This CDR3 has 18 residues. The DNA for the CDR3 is TGTGCCAGCAGTTCCCCTGTCCCTCTGAAGGGAGGGCCCAACGAGCAGTACTTC. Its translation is CASSSPVPLKGGPNEQYF.

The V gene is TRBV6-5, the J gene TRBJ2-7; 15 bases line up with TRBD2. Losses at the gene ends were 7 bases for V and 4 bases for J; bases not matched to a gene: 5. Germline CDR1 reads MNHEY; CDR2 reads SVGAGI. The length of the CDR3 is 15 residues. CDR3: CASTEGLAGGYEQYF. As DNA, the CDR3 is TGTGCCAGCACCGAGGGACTAGCGGGAGGTTACGAGCAGTACTTC.

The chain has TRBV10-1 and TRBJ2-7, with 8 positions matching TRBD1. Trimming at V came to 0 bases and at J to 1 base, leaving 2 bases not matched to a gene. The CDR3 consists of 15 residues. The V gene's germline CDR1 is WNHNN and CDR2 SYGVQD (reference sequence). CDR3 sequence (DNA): TGCGCCAGCAGTGAGTCGGGACAGGATTCCTACGAGCAGTACTTC. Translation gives CASSESGQDSYEQYF.

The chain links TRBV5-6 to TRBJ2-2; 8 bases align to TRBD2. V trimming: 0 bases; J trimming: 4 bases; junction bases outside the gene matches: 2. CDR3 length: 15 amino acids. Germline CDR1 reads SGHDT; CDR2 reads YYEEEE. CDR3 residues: CASSLGLAGTGELFF. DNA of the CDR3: TGTGCCAGCAGCTTGGGGCTAGCGGGCACCGGGGAGCTGTTTTTT.

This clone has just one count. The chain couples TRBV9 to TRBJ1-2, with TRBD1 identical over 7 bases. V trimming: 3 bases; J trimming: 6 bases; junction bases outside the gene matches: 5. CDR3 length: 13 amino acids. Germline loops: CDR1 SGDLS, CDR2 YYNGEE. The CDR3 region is CASSATGLDGYTF. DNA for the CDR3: TGTGCCAGCAGCGCGACAGGGTTGGATGGCTACACCTTC. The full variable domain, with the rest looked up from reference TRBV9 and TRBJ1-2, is DSGVTQTPKHLITATGQRVTLRCSPRSGDLSVYWYQQSLDQGLQFLIQYYNGEERAKGNILERFSAQQFPDLHSELNLSSLELGDSALYFCASSATGLDGYTFGSGTRLTVV.

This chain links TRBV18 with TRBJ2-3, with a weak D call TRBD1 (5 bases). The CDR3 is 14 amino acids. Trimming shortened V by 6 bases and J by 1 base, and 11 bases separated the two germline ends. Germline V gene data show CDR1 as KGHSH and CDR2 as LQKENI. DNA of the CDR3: TGTGCCAGCTCTCGAGACAGAGGCACAGATACGCAGTATTTT. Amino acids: CASSRDRGTDTQYF.

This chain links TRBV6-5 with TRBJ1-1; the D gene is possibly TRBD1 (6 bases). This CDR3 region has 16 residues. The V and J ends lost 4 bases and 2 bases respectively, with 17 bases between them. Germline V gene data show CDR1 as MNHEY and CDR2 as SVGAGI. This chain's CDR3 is CASSSARDIFNTEAFF. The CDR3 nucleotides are TGTGCCAGCAGTTCCGCCCGGGACATATTCAACACTGAAGCTTTCTTT.

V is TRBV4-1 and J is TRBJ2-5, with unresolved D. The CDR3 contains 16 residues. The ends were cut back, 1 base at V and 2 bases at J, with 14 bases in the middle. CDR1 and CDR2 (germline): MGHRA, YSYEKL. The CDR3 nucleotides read TGCGCCAGCAGCCAAGGGCAAATTCCTTTTCAAGAGACCCAGTACTTC. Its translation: CASSQGQIPFQETQYF.

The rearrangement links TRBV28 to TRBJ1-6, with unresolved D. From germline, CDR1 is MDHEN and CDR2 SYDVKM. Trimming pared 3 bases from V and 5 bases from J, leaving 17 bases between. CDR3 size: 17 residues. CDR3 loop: CASSFSGLGRNNSPLHF. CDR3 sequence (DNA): TGTGCCAGCAGTTTTTCGGGTCTAGGTCGGAATAATTCACCCCTCCACTTT.

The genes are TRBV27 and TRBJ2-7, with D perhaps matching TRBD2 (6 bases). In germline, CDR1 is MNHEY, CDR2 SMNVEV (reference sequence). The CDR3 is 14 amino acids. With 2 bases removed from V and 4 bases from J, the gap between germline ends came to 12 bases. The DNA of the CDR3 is TGTGCCAGCAGTTTACTGGGGGAGGAGTACGAGCAGTACTTC. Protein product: CASSLLGEEYEQYF.

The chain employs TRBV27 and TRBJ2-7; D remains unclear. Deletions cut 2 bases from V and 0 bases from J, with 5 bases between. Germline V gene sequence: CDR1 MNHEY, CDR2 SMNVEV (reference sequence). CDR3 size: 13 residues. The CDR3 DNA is TGTGCCAGCAGTTTAGCCAGCTCCTACGAGCAGTACTTC. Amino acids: CASSLASSYEQYF.

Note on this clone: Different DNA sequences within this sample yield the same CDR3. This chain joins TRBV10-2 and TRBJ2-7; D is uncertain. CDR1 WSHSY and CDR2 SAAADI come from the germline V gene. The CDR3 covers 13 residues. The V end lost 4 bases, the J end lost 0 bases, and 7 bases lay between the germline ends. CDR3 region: CASSGQSSYEQYF. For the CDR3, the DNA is TGCGCCAGCAGTGGGCAGTCCTCCTACGAGCAGTACTTC.

The CDR3 DNA sequence: TGTGCCAGCACCAAGGGAGGGACCCTCTATGGCTACACCTTC. Its protein product is CASTKGGTLYGYTF. The chain joins TRBV28 to TRBJ1-2; D perhaps matches TRBD1 (5 bases). CDR3 size: 14 residues. Trimming took off 7 bases at V and 4 bases at J, with 16 bases between the two ends. Germline-derived CDR1 and CDR2 are MDHEN and SYDVKM.

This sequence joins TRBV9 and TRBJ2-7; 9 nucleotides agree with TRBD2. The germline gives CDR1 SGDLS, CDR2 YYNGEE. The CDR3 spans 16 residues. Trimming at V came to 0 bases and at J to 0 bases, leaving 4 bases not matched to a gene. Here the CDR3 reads CASSVGASGVSYEQYF. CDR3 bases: TGTGCCAGCAGCGTAGGTGCTAGCGGGGTCTCCTACGAGCAGTACTTC.

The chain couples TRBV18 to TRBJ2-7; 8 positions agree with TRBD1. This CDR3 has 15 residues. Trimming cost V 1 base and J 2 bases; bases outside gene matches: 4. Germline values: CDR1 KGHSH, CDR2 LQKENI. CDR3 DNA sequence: TGTGCCAGCTCACCACGGGACAGGACGACCTACGAGCAGTACTTC. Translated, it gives CASSPRDRTTYEQYF. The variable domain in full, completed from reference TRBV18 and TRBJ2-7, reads NAGVMQNPRHLVRRRGQEARLRCSPMKGHSHVYWYRQLPEEGLKFMVYLQKENIIDESGMPKERFSAEFPKEGPSILRIQQVVRGDSAAYFCASSPRDRTTYEQYFGPGTRLTVT.

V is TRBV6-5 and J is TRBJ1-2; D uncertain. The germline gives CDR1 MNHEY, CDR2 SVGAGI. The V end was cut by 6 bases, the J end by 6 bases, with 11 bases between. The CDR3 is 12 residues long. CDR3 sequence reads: CASRRPSHGYTF. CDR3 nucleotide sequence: TGTGCCAGCAGGAGGCCTAGCCATGGCTACACCTTC.

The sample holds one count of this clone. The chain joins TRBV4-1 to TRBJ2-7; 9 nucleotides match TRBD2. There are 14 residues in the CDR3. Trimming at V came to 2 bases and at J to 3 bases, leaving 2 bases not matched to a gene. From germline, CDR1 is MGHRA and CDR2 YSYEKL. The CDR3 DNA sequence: TGCGCCAGCAGCCAAATAGCGGGAGACTACGAGCAGTACTTC. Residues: CASSQIAGDYEQYF.

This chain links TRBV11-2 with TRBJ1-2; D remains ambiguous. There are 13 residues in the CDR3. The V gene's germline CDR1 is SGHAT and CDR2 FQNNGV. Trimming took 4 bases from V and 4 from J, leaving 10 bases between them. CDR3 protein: CASSSARVYGYTF. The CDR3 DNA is TGTGCCAGCAGCTCGGCGAGGGTCTATGGCTACACCTTC.